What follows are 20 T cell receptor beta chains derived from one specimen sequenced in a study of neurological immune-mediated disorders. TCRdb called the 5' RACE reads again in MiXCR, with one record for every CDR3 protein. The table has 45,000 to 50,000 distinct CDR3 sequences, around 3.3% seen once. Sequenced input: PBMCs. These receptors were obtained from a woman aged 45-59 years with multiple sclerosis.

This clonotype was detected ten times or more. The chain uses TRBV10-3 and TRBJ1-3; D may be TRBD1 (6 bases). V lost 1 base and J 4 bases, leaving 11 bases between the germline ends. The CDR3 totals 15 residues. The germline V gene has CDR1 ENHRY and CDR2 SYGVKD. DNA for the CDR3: TGTGCCATCAGTGAGTTGGGGGCGCGCGGAAACACCATATATTTT. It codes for CAISELGARGNTIYF.

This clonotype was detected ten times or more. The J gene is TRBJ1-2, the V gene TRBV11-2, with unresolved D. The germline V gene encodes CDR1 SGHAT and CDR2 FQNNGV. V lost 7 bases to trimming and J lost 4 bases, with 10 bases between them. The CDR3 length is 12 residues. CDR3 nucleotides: TGTGCCAGCACCCTGGCGGGCTATGGCTACACCTTC. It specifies CASTLAGYGYTF.

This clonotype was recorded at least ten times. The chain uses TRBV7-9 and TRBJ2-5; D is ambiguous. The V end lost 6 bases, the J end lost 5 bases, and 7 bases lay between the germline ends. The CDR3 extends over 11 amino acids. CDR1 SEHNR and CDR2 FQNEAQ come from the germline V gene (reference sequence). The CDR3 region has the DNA TGTGCCAGCAGTAGTATGGAGACCCAGTACTTC. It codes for CASSSMETQYF.

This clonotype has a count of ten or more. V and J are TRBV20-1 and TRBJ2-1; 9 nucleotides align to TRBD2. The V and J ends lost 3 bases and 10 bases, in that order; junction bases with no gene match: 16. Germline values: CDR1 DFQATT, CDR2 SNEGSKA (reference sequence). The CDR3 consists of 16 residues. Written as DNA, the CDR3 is TGCAGTGCTAGTCTGGATCCAGCGGGAGCGGGGGGAGAGCAGTTCTTC. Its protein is CSASLDPAGAGGEQFF.

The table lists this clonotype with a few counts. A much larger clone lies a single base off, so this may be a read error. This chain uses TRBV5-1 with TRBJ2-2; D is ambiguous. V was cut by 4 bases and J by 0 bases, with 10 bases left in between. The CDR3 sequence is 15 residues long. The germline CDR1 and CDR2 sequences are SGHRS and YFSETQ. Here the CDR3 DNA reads TGCGCCAGCAGCGTAAAAGGGCCGAACACCGGGGAGCTGTTTTTT. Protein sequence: CASSVKGPNTGELFF.

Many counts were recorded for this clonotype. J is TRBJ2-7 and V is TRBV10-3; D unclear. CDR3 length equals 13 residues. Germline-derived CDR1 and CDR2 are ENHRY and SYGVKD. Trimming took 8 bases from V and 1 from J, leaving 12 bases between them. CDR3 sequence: CAIGIAGSYEQYF. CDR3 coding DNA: TGTGCCATCGGAATAGCCGGATCCTACGAGCAGTACTTC.

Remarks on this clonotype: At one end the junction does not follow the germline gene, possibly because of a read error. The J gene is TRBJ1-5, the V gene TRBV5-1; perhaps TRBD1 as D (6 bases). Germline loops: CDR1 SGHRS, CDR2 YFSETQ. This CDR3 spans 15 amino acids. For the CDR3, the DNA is TGCGCCAGCAGCTTGGCGGGACACAACAATAAGACCCAGAATTTT. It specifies CASSLAGHNNKTQNF.

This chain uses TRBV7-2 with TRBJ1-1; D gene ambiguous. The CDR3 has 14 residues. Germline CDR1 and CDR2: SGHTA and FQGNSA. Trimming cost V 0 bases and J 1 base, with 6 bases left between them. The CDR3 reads CASSLAEGNTEAFF. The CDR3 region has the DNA TGTGCCAGCAGCTTAGCGGAGGGGAACACTGAAGCTTTCTTT.

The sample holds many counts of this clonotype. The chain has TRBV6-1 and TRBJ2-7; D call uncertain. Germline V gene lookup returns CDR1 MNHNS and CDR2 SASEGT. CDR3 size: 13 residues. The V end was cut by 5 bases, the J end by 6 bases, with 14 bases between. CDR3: CASSTPELSEQYV. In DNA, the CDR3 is TGTGCCAGCAGTACGCCCGAGCTCTCCGAGCAGTACGTC.

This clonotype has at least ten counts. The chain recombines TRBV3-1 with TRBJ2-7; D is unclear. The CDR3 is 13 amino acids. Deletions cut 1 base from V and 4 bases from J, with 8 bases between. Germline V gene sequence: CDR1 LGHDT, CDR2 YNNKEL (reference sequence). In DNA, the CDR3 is TGTGCCAGCAGCCAAGGGTACCCGTACGAGCAGTACTTC. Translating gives CASSQGYPYEQYF.

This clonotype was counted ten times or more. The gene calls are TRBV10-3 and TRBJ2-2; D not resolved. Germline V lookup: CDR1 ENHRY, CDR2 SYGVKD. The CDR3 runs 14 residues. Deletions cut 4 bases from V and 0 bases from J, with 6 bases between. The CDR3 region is CAISAWANTGELFF. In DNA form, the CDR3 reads TGTGCCATCAGTGCCTGGGCGAACACCGGGGAGCTGTTTTTT.

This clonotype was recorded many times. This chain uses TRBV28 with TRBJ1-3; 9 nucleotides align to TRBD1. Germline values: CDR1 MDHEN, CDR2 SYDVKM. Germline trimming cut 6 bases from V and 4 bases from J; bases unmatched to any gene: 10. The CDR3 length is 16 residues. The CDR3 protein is CASSQTGGASGNTIYF. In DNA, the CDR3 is TGTGCCAGCAGCCAAACAGGGGGCGCGTCCGGAAACACCATATATTTT.

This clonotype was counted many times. CDR3 loop: CASSLEPGLRNSPLHF. The CDR3 region has the DNA TGTGCCAGCAGCTTAGAGCCCGGGTTGCGGAATTCACCCCTCCACTTT. J is TRBJ1-6 and V is TRBV7-6; D ambiguous. The CDR3 is 16 amino acids. Per germline, CDR1 SGHVS and CDR2 FNYEAQ. V was pared by 1 base and J by 7 bases, with 14 bases between.

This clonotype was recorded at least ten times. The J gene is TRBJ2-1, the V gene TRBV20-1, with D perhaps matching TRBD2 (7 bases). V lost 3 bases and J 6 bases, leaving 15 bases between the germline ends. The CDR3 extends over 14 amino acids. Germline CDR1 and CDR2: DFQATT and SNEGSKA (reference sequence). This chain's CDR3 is CSASSAGEGNEQFF. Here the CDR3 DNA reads TGCAGTGCTAGTTCGGCAGGGGAGGGCAATGAGCAGTTCTTC.

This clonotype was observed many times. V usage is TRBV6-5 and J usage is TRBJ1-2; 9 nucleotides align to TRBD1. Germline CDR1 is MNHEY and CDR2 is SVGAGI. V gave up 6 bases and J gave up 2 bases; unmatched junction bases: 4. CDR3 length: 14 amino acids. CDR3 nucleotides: TGTGCCAGCAGAGGACAGGGGACGAACTATGGCTACACCTTC. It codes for CASRGQGTNYGYTF.

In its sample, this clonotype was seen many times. The CDR3 here is CASSLDRGSYEQYF. Written as DNA, the CDR3 is TGTGCCAGCAGCTTGGACAGGGGGTCGTACGAGCAGTACTTC. The chain employs TRBV7-3 and TRBJ2-7, with 10 bases that match TRBD1. The germline V gene encodes CDR1 SGHTA and CDR2 FQGTGA. The length of the CDR3 is 14 residues. V lost 3 bases and J lost 4; bases outside the gene matches: 3.

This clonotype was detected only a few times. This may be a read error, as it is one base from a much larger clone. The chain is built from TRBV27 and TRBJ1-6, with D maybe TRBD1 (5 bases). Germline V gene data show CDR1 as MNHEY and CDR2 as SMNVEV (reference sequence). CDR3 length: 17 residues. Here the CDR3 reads CASSPKGRSSYNSPLNF. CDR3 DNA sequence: TGTGCCAGCAGTCCCAAGGGGCGGAGCTCCTATAATTCACCCCTCAACTTT.

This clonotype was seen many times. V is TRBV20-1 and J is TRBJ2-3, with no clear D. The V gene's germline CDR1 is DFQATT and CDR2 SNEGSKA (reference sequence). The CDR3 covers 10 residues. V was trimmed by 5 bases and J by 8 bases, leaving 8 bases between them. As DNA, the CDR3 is TGCAGTGCTTCGGACGGTACGCAGTATTTT. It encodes CSASDGTQYF.

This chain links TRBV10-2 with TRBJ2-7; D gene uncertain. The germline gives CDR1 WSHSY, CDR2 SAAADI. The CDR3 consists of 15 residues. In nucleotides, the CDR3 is TGCGCCAGCAGTGAGTCTCTAAGGTGGCCCTACGAGCAGTACGTT. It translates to CASSESLRWPYEQYV.

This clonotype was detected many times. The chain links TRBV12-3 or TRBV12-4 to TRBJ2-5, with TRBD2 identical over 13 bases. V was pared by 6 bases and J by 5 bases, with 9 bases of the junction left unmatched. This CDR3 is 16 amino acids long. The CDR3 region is CASSRVTSGGSETQYF. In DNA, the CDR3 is TGTGCCAGCAGCCGAGTGACTAGCGGGGGGTCGGAGACCCAGTACTTC.